What follows are 13 T cell receptor beta chains derived from one specimen sequenced in a study of CXCR3-negative and CXCR3-positive naive CD8 T cells (dated by TCRdb to the late 2010s). Sequencer: NextSeq 550. The Human TCR Profiling Kit (MiLaboratory) was used to make UMI-labeled 5' RACE TRB cDNA libraries. After reprocessing by TCRdb, each CDR3 protein sequence is one entry, and no DNA is given. The sample table gives some 130,000 distinct CDR3 sequences. Of the sample, 0.49% is held by the ten largest clones. Sequences were obtained from naive CXCR3- CD8+ T cells from blood. Sample cell subset or site, as interpreted from the label and publication: CD45RO-CCR7+CD27+CD95- naive CD8+ T cells lacking CXCR3 (TNR3-). The origin of the receptors is a human donor in good health. Some clones in this sample may be carry-over from other donors' samples.

CDR3 protein: CASSFRGVSTDTQYF. The rearrangement links TRBV12-3 or TRBV12-4 to TRBJ2-3; absent DNA, TCRdb's TRBD1 call cannot be checked. The CDR3 consists of 15 residues.

The chain uses TRBV29-1 and TRBJ2-4; checking the TCRdb D call of TRBD1 is not possible without DNA. CDR3 length: 15 residues. From germline, CDR1 is SQVTM and CDR2 ANQGSEA. CDR3 loop: CSVAGGPSQGNIQYF.

V usage is TRBV19 and J usage is TRBJ1-1; TCRdb's assignment of TRBD1 cannot be checked, as there is no DNA. The CDR3 is made up of 11 amino acids. Germline values: CDR1 LNHDA, CDR2 SQIVND (reference sequence). The CDR3 sequence: CASSTGPEAFF. The complete variable domain, with remaining parts taken from reference TRBV19 and TRBJ1-1, reads DGGITQSPKYLFRKEGQNVTLSCEQNLNHDAMYWYRQDPGQGLRLIYYSQIVNDFQKGDIAEGYSVSREKKESFPLTVTSAQKNPTAFYLCASSTGPEAFFGQGTRLTVV.

This chain links TRBV3-1 with TRBJ2-7; TCRdb returns TRBD2, unconfirmable since there is no DNA. Germline V lookup: CDR1 LGHDT, CDR2 YNNKEL (reference sequence). The CDR3 is 17 amino acids. The CDR3 sequence: CASSQEAQTSGIYEQYF.

The gene calls are TRBV9 and TRBJ2-7; with no DNA, the TCRdb D assignment of TRBD1 cannot be verified. Germline CDR1 SGDLS, CDR2 YYNGEE. The CDR3 totals 14 residues. This chain's CDR3 is CASSARDRGYEQYF.

The CDR3 loop is CASSQPEVFGNTGELFF. V gene TRBV4-2 combines with J gene TRBJ2-2. Germline CDR1 is LGHNA and CDR2 is YNFKEQ. The CDR3 contains 17 residues.

The chain carries TRBV29-1 and TRBJ1-1; TCRdb proposes TRBD1, but this gene call is untestable without DNA. Per germline, CDR1 SQVTM and CDR2 ANQGSEA. The CDR3 spans 12 residues. This CDR3 is CSARDGNTEAFF.

This sequence joins TRBV7-9 and TRBJ2-5; the D call of TRBD1 rests on TCRdb alone, since no DNA is present to check it. This CDR3 contains 13 residues. Germline V CDR1 and CDR2: SEHNR, FQNEAQ (reference sequence). The CDR3 reads CASSPQGQETQYF.

The chain couples TRBV28 to TRBJ1-3. The germline V gene has CDR1 MDHEN and CDR2 SYDVKM. The CDR3 covers 13 residues. CDR3 sequence reads: CASSFDSSNTIYF.

The V gene is TRBV5-1, the J gene TRBJ1-5. Per germline, CDR1 SGHRS and CDR2 YFSETQ. This CDR3 has 15 amino acids. CDR3 residues: CASSLAGHDNQPQHF.

The rearrangement uses TRBV28 and TRBJ2-5; no DNA is available, so the TRBD1 call from TCRdb remains unchecked. The germline CDR1 and CDR2 sequences are MDHEN and SYDVKM. The CDR3 is 13 amino acids. CDR3 amino acids: CASSSTGEETQYF.

The V and J genes are TRBV7-9 and TRBJ1-5; TCRdb's D gene call, TRBD1, goes unchecked for lack of DNA. Per the germline V gene, CDR1 is SEHNR and CDR2 is FQNEAQ (reference sequence). CDR3 size: 18 residues. The CDR3 spells CASSQDSVGQGLRQPQHF.

V and J are TRBV7-9 and TRBJ2-5. The CDR3 loop spans 12 amino acids. Germline V CDR1 and CDR2: SEHNR, FQNEAQ (reference sequence). The CDR3 is CASSQTEETQYF.